This TCR beta chain was captured in a study of CD8 T cells in ankylosing spondylitis (dated by TCRdb to the late 2010s). At the level of the whole study: To find TCR variants linked to disease, the study profiled T cell receptor beta repertoires in ankylosing spondylitis patients and healthy donors. The whole study cohort included 108 healthy donors and 25 or so ankylosing spondylitis patients. Peripheral blood was sampled, and synovial fluid was also collected from ankylosing spondylitis patients. Overall results and qualifications from the work: A TCR beta motif of 8 or 9 highly homologous amino acid variants appeared characteristic of blood from ankylosing spondylitis patients. The disease-linked clones were reported to be significantly enriched in matched synovial fluid samples from ankylosing spondylitis patients. In peripheral blood, the disease-linked clones were found at relatively low frequencies and had a CD8+ phenotype. Some motif variants had previously been reported in the synovial fluid and blood of reactive arthritis patients, which suggests shared mechanisms of disease initiation.

The CDR3 spans 15 residues, from the cysteine through the phenylalanine. Of all the DNA, just the CDR3 is kept, 45 bases in frame from base 1. Germline trimming: 3 bases from V, 5 bases from J; junction bases outside gene matches: 6. TCRdb names Illumina HiSeq 2500 as the instrument used. TCR beta libraries were prepared by quantitative 5'-RACE with molecular barcodes. The authors' pipeline ran thus. A new computational method based on a probabilistic model of VDJ rearrangement was used to identify disease-linked TCR variants. TCRdb reprocessing: public reads trimmed at Q25 with fastp, clones called with MiXCR, in-frame beta chains kept. Rows with a matching CDR3 protein are joined into one entry that keeps the most common DNA and genes. The V and J calls, along with clone size, are taken from TCRdb and not from the paper's own processing. The sample table contains about 200,000 distinct CDR3 sequences; only one count was recorded for around 25% of them. The ten largest clones capture less than 8.5% of the sample.

Regarding this clonotype: The antigen it recognizes is unknown. Within one base of it there is no much larger clone, and no base qualities were kept.

The chain is assembled from TRBV12-3 or TRBV12-4 and TRBJ2-5; 10 bases in the junction line up with TRBD1. This TCR derives from a male donor with ankylosing spondylitis or in good health (not recorded which). Sequenced sample: blood, either unsorted or a sorted T cell fraction (not recorded which). The sequence in DNA is TGTGCCAGCAGTTTGGGACAGGGGCGATCGGAGACCCAGTACTTC. Its protein is CASSLGQGRSETQYF.